The clone carrying this T cell receptor beta chain has just a few counts. This specimen comes from a study of control samples from healthy donors and cancer patients. Germline V gives CDR1 SNHLY, CDR2 FYNNEI. The CDR3 contains 15 residues. Deletions cut 8 bases from V and 2 bases from J, with 18 bases between. Sequencing was performed with immunoSEQ multiplex PCR; in TCRdb, only in-frame clones are kept and a portion is missing. Of about 150,000 clones in the sample, 85% to 90% were seen once. The chain is built from TRBV2 and TRBJ2-5; D may be TRBD1 (6 bases). This receptor was obtained from a man between 18 and 35 years old in good health. Sequencing input: blood. CDR3 coding DNA: TGTGCCAGCGGGAACCCGACAGGCCGTCAAGAGACCCAGTACTTC. This codes for CASGNPTGRQETQYF.